These 28 T cell receptor beta chains share one sample of origin, sequenced in a study of identical twins. TCRdb reprocessed the 5' RACE reads with MiXCR, giving one entry per CDR3 protein. This sample has roughly 540,000 distinct CDR3 sequences; approximately 22% occur once, and the top ten carry about 0.93%. These data also featured in a second study, about T cells expressing NK-cell markers.

The sample comprised CD4+ T cells sorted from blood. All receptors derive from a woman aged 18-29 years in good health.

This clonotype showed up just a few times. This chain links TRBV12-3 or TRBV12-4 with TRBJ2-6, with D unclear. Trimming cost V 7 bases and J 0 bases, with 13 bases left between them. The CDR3 is made up of 16 amino acids. CDR3: CASTSILGSGANVLTF. DNA for the CDR3: TGTGCCAGCACCTCTATATTAGGCTCTGGGGCCAACGTCCTGACTTTC.

This clonotype has just a few counts. The genes are TRBV7-9 and TRBJ1-2, with D maybe TRBD1 (6 bases). Between the trimmed V and J ends, which lost 5 bases and 8 bases, there was a span of 12 bases. The CDR3 extends over 12 amino acids. Germline CDR1 and CDR2: SEHNR and FQNEAQ (reference sequence). The CDR3 protein is CASSAYRDGYTF. CDR3 coding DNA: TGTGCCAGCAGCGCATACAGGGACGGCTACACCTTC.

The chain joins TRBV5-1 to TRBJ1-2, with D hard to call. Per germline, CDR1 SGHRS and CDR2 YFSETQ. The CDR3 covers 14 residues. V lost 4 bases and J 8 bases, leaving 18 bases between the germline ends. CDR3 bases: TGCGCCAGCAGCCCGCCCCGGGGAGGTCACGGCTACACCTTC. This translates into CASSPPRGGHGYTF.

This clonotype was seen more than once but under ten times. The J gene is TRBJ2-3, the V gene TRBV20-1; TRBD1 might be the D (5 bases). This CDR3 contains 14 residues. Germline assignment: CDR1 DFQATT and CDR2 SNEGSKA (reference sequence). The CDR3 sequence: CSPSQGLSTDTQYF. In DNA form, the CDR3 reads TGCAGCCCAAGTCAGGGCCTTAGCACAGATACGCAGTATTTT.

This chain links TRBV4-2 with TRBJ2-2; 7 bases line up with TRBD1. Germline assignment: CDR1 LGHNA and CDR2 YNFKEQ. The CDR3 totals 14 residues. After removal of 4 bases from V and 3 bases from J, the junction contained 2 bases not matched to a gene. The CDR3 protein is CASSRTGDTGELFF. DNA of the CDR3: TGTGCCAGCAGCCGTACAGGGGACACCGGGGAGCTGTTTTTT.

This rearrangement joins TRBV10-2 to TRBJ2-7; weak D call: TRBD2 (5 bases). The CDR3 is made up of 14 amino acids. Per the germline V gene, CDR1 is WSHSY and CDR2 is SAAADI. Trimming pared 8 bases from V and 6 bases from J, leaving 20 bases between. CDR3 in amino acids: CASRRSRRTFEQYF. CDR3 DNA: TGCGCCAGCCGGAGGTCCCGTCGGACGTTCGAGCAGTACTTC.

This clonotype was detected a few times. The rearrangement links TRBV20-1 to TRBJ2-2, with D hard to call. Germline V gives CDR1 DFQATT, CDR2 SNEGSKA (reference sequence). Trimming stripped 5 bases from V and 0 bases from J, with 10 bases between. The CDR3 spans 14 residues. The CDR3: CSARQHTNTGELFF. DNA of the CDR3: TGCAGTGCTCGACAACATACGAACACCGGGGAGCTGTTTTTT.

In its sample, this clonotype was seen a few times. The rearrangement uses TRBV7-9 and TRBJ2-3; D not resolved. This CDR3 is 13 amino acids long. V was trimmed by 5 bases and J by 3 bases, leaving 9 bases between them. Germline CDR1 SEHNR, CDR2 FQNEAQ (reference sequence). The CDR3 protein is CASSPRVTDTQYF. DNA of the CDR3: TGTGCCAGCAGCCCACGGGTTACAGATACGCAGTATTTT.

The rearrangement links TRBV10-1 to TRBJ2-6; D is unresolved. The CDR3 runs to 18 residues. The germline V gene has CDR1 WNHNN and CDR2 SYGVQD (reference sequence). V lost 4 bases and J lost 0, with 16 bases in between. CDR3 nucleotides: TGCGCCAGCAGTGTAGATCAGATTCCAGTCTCTGGGGCCAACGTCCTGACTTTC. The encoded protein is CASSVDQIPVSGANVLTF.

The V gene is TRBV20-1, the J gene TRBJ2-7; possible D gene TRBD1, 6 bases. V lost 0 bases, J lost 3 bases, and 12 bases lay in between. The CDR3 length is 14 residues. The germline V gene encodes CDR1 DFQATT and CDR2 SNEGSKA (reference sequence). CDR3 amino acids: CSARDSRGGYEQYF. The CDR3 coding sequence is TGCAGTGCTAGAGATTCGAGAGGGGGCTACGAGCAGTACTTC.

The chain has TRBV20-1 and TRBJ2-1; 9 bases match TRBD2. Germline CDR1 and CDR2: DFQATT and SNEGSKA (reference sequence). J was trimmed by 7 bases and V by 2 bases; bases with no gene match: 12. CDR3 length equals 16 residues. CDR3 DNA: TGCAGTGCTAGACTAGGGGAGCGGGGGGTCCGGAATGAGCAGTTCTTC. Its translation: CSARLGERGVRNEQFF.

This clonotype was seen at least ten times. The chain couples TRBV12-3 or TRBV12-4 to TRBJ2-7, with TRBD1 as a possible D gene (6 bases). The germline V and J ends were trimmed by 6 bases and 4 bases, with 10 bases remaining between them. This CDR3 region has 12 residues. CDR3 coding DNA: TGTGCCAGCAGCATACAGGGATACGAGCAGTACTTC. Protein: CASSIQGYEQYF.

The rearrangement uses TRBV11-2 and TRBJ1-1; perhaps TRBD1 as D (6 bases). Trimming removed 7 bases at V and 1 base at J, with 13 bases between. The CDR3 spans 14 residues. The germline gives CDR1 SGHAT, CDR2 FQNNGV. The CDR3 loop is CASTVTGRNTEAFF. The DNA for the CDR3 is TGTGCCAGCACAGTTACAGGGAGGAACACTGAAGCTTTCTTT.

This clonotype was seen a few times. The chain links TRBV5-5 to TRBJ2-5; perhaps TRBD2 as D (6 bases). V was clipped by 5 bases and J by 7 bases, with 12 bases between them. The CDR3 sequence is 12 residues long. In germline, CDR1 is SGHKS, CDR2 YYEKEE (reference sequence). CDR3 nucleotide sequence: TGTGCCAGCAGTCAGTTGGGGGGGACCCAGTACTTC. Translation gives CASSQLGGTQYF.

This chain links TRBV27 with TRBJ2-2; 12 bases fit TRBD2. With 7 bases clipped from V and 0 bases from J, the junction kept 3 bases outside the gene matches. The germline V gene has CDR1 MNHEY and CDR2 SMNVEV (reference sequence). This CDR3 is built from 16 residues. The CDR3 is CASIRTSGANTGELFF. CDR3 sequence (DNA): TGTGCCAGCATCCGGACTAGCGGGGCGAACACCGGGGAGCTGTTTTTT.

V and J are TRBV6-1 and TRBJ2-2; D might be TRBD2 (5 bases). This CDR3 is built from 15 residues. Trimming took off 2 bases at V and 3 bases at J, with 10 bases between the two ends. Per the germline V gene, CDR1 is MNHNS and CDR2 is SASEGT. For the CDR3, the DNA is TGTGCCAGCAGTGAACTAGGACTGTACACCGGGGAGCTGTTTTTT. Its translation: CASSELGLYTGELFF.

The chain joins TRBV12-3 or TRBV12-4 to TRBJ2-5; possibly TRBD1 for D (7 bases). Deletions cut 7 bases from V and 5 bases from J, with 14 bases between. The CDR3 sequence is 13 residues long. The CDR3 nucleotides read TGTGCCAGCAAACAGACAGGGAGGGAGACCCAGTACTTC. It codes for CASKQTGRETQYF.

The V call is TRBV7-2, the J call TRBJ2-1, with 8 nucleotides matching TRBD2. Losses at the gene ends were 1 base for V and 0 bases for J; bases not matched to a gene: 11. Germline loops: CDR1 SGHTA, CDR2 FQGNSA. This CDR3 region has 19 residues. CDR3 nucleotide sequence: TGTGCCAGCAGCTTAGTGACTAGCGCGGGCCCCAGCTCCTACAATGAGCAGTTCTTC. The encoded protein is CASSLVTSAGPSSYNEQFF. The whole variable domain, remainder taken from reference TRBV7-2 and TRBJ2-1, is GAGVSQSPSNKVTEKGKDVELRCDPISGHTALYWYRQSLGQGLEFLIYFQGNSAPDKSGLPSDRFSAERTGGSVSTLTIQRTQQEDSAVYLCASSLVTSAGPSSYNEQFFGPGTRLTVL.

The chain recombines TRBV4-1 with TRBJ2-3; TRBD2 might be the D (5 bases). Germline V gene data show CDR1 as MGHRA and CDR2 as YSYEKL. Trimming removed 5 bases from V and 6 bases from J, with 15 bases in between. This CDR3 has 14 residues. The CDR3 region has the DNA TGCGCCAGCAGCTTGGACTCGAAGAGGGATACGCAGTATTTT. Its protein product is CASSLDSKRDTQYF.

This clonotype was counted many times. This chain links TRBV5-1 with TRBJ2-1, with 8 bases identical to TRBD1. Germline trimming cut 4 bases from V and 3 bases from J; bases unmatched to any gene: 12. The CDR3 runs 17 residues. Germline values: CDR1 SGHRS, CDR2 YFSETQ. The CDR3 protein is CASSPGVGTGGYNEQFF. The DNA for the CDR3 is TGCGCCAGCAGCCCTGGAGTCGGGACAGGAGGCTACAATGAGCAGTTCTTC.

This clonotype has a handful of counts. This rearrangement joins TRBV20-1 to TRBJ2-3, with D unresolved. Deletions cut 6 bases from V and 4 bases from J, with 11 bases between. Germline V gene sequence: CDR1 DFQATT, CDR2 SNEGSKA (reference sequence). The CDR3 totals 12 residues. The DNA of the CDR3 is TGCAGTGCCGTTGAGCTACCAGATACGCAGTATTTT. Amino acid sequence: CSAVELPDTQYF.

Ten or more counts support this clonotype. The chain couples TRBV29-1 to TRBJ2-1; 9 nucleotides agree with TRBD2. Per the germline V gene, CDR1 is SQVTM and CDR2 is ANQGSEA. V gave up 1 base and J gave up 12 bases; unmatched junction bases: 13. The CDR3 runs to 15 residues. DNA of the CDR3: TGCAGCGTTGAAGTCGAGCTAGCGGGGCACCTAGGGCAGTTCTTC. This gives the protein CSVEVELAGHLGQFF.

V gene TRBV30 combines with J gene TRBJ2-7; 7 nucleotides agree with TRBD1. The ends lost 0 bases at V and 5 bases at J; junction bases unmatched: 7. This CDR3 region has 14 residues. The germline CDR1 and CDR2 sequences are GTSNPN and SVGIG (reference sequence). CDR3 loop: CAWSVGTATHEQYF. In nucleotides, the CDR3 is TGTGCCTGGAGTGTAGGGACAGCAACCCACGAGCAGTACTTC.

This clonotype occurred a few times. The chain carries TRBV10-3 and TRBJ2-3; TRBD2 might be the D (6 bases). The V gene lost 4 bases and the J gene lost 5 bases, with 13 bases spanning the gap. CDR1 is ENHRY and CDR2 is SYGVKD in the germline V gene. This CDR3 region has 14 residues. CDR3 bases: TGTGCCATCAGTGGGGAGGCCGGCGGAGATACGCAGTATTTT. Its translation: CAISGEAGGDTQYF.

The chain has TRBV5-1 and TRBJ2-5; perhaps TRBD1 as D (6 bases). Germline CDR1 is SGHRS and CDR2 is YFSETQ. The CDR3 is 13 residues long. Trimming removed 4 bases at V and 2 bases at J, with 9 bases between. CDR3: CASSGDTQETQYF. CDR3 nucleotide sequence: TGCGCCAGCAGCGGGGACACTCAAGAGACCCAGTACTTC.

Only a few counts were recorded for this clonotype. This sequence joins TRBV20-1 and TRBJ1-3; D remains ambiguous. The CDR3 spans 15 residues. Trimming shortened V by 1 base and J by 0 bases, and 10 bases separated the two germline ends. CDR1 and CDR2 (germline): DFQATT, SNEGSKA (reference sequence). The CDR3 region is CSARVYGVSGNTIYF. The CDR3 DNA reads as TGCAGTGCTAGAGTGTACGGCGTCTCTGGAAACACCATATATTTT.

The chain couples TRBV10-3 to TRBJ1-2; TRBD1 agrees at 8 bases. This CDR3 has 13 amino acids. V lost 7 bases and J lost 8; bases outside the gene matches: 9. The germline CDR1 and CDR2 sequences are ENHRY and SYGVKD. CDR3 nucleotide sequence: TGTGCCATCAACCAGGACAGGGAGCGAGGCTACACCTTC. Translated, it gives CAINQDRERGYTF.

This clonotype was detected only once. As DNA, the CDR3 is TGTGCCAGCAGCTCCAGACTAGCGGGTCGTATCTACGAGCAGTACTTC. Amino acids: CASSSRLAGRIYEQYF. The V and J genes are TRBV6-2 or TRBV6-3 and TRBJ2-7, with 10 bases lining up with TRBD2. The CDR3 is made up of 16 amino acids. J was trimmed by 3 bases and V by 6 bases; bases with no gene match: 11. CDR1 MNHEY and CDR2 SVGEGT come from the germline V gene.